This T cell receptor beta chain came from a study of radiation and T cells in renal cell carcinoma. Assay used: immunoSEQ multiplex PCR; TCRdb lists only in-frame clones, some missing. The table lists tens of thousands of clones, roughly 80% of them singletons. Time point here: blood 2 weeks post-SBRT. Regarding treatment: 15 Gy SBRT to primary tumor, nephrectomy 4 weeks later. Blood was sampled at baseline, 2 weeks and 4 weeks after SBRT. Germline V lookup: CDR1 SGDLS, CDR2 YYNGEE. Trimming at V came to 0 bases and at J to 7 bases, leaving 9 bases not matched to a gene. CDR3 length: 16 residues. On this clone: What it binds is unknown.

General observations from the study: Top tumor clonotypes rose in blood 2 weeks post-radiation, then contracted. Baseline intratumoral clonotype presence is unknown without pretreatment biopsies.

The gene calls are TRBV9 and TRBJ2-1; 8 nucleotides align to TRBD2. This clonotype originated in a woman between 70 and 85 years old with renal cell carcinoma. Sequenced material: blood, taken from a patient whose treatment included radiotherapy and nephrectomy. CDR3 in amino acids: CASSVGLGGAWNEQFF. CDR3 nucleotide sequence: TGTGCCAGCAGCGTAGGGCTCGGGGGGGCCTGGAATGAGCAGTTCTTC.